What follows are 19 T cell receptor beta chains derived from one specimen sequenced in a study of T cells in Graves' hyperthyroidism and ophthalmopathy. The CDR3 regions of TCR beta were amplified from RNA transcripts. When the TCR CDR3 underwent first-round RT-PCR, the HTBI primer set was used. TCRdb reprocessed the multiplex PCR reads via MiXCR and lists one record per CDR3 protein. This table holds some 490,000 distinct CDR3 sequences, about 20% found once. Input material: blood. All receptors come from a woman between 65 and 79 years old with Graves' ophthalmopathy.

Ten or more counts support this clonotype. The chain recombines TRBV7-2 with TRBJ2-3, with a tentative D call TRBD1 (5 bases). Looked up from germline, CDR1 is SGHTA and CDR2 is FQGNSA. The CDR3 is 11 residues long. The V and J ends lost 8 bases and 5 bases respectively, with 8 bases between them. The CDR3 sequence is CASDQGDTQYF. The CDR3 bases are TGTGCCAGCGACCAGGGAGATACGCAGTATTTT.

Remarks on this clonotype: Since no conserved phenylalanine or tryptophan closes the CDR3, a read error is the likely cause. CDR3 protein: CASSYTGVRTEAFL. CDR3 in DNA: TGTGCCAGCAGTTACACAGGGGTACGCACTGAAGCTTTCCTT. V gene TRBV6-2 or TRBV6-3 combines with J gene TRBJ1-1; TRBD1 matches 7 bases. In germline, CDR1 is MNHEY, CDR2 SVGEGT. CDR3 size: 14 residues. The V segment lost 2 bases and the J segment 4 bases; nucleotides outside the gene matches: 4.

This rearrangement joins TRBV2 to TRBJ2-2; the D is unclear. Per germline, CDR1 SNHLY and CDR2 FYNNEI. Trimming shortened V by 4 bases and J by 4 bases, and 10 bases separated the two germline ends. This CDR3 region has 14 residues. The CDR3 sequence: CASSAARTTGELFF. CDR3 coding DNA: TGTGCCAGCAGTGCTGCCAGGACCACCGGGGAGCTGTTTTTT.

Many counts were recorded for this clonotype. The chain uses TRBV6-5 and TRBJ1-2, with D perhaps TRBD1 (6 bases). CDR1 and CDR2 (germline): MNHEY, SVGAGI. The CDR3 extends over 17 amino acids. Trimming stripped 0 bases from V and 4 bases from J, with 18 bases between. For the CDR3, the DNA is TGTGCCAGCAGTTACTCTCCCGACAGGCGCCGTATCTATGGCTACACCTTC. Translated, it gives CASSYSPDRRRIYGYTF.

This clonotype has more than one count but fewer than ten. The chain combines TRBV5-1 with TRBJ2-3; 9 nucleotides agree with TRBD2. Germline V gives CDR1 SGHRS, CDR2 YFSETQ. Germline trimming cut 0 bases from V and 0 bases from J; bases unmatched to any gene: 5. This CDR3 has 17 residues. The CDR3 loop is CASSLVPSGASTDTQYF. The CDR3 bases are TGCGCCAGCAGCTTGGTACCTAGCGGGGCAAGCACAGATACGCAGTATTTT.

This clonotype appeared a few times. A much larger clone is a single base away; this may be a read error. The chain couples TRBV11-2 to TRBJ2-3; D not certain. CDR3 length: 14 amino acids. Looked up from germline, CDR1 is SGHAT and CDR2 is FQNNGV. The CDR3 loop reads CASSLNRAADTRYF. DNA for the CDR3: TGTGCCAGCAGTCTAAATAGGGCGGCAGATACGCGGTATTTT.

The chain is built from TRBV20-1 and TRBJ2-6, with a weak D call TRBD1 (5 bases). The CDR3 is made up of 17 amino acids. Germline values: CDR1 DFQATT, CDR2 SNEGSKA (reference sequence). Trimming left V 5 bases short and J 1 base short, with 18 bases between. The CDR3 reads CSAFPTALTSGANVLTF. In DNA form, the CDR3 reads TGCAGTGCTTTCCCGACAGCCTTAACTTCTGGGGCCAACGTCCTGACTTTC.

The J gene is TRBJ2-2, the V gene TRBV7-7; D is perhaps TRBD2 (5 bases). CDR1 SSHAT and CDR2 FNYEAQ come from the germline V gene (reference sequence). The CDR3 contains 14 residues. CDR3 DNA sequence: TGTGCTGCTGGGGAGCGATCGAACACCGGGGAGCTGTTTTTT. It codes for CAAGERSNTGELFF.

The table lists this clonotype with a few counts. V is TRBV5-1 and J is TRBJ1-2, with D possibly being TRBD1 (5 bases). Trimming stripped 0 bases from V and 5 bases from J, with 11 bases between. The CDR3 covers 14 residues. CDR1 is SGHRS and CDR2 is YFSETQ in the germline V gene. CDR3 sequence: CASSLETVDYGYTF. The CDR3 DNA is TGCGCCAGCAGCTTGGAGACAGTTGATTATGGCTACACCTTC.

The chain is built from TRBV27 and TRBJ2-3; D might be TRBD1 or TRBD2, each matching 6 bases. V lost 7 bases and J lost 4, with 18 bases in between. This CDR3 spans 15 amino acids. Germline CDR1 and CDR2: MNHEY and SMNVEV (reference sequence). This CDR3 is CASTPGGGTADTQYF. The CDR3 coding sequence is TGTGCCAGCACCCCCGGGGGCGGAACCGCAGATACGCAGTATTTT.

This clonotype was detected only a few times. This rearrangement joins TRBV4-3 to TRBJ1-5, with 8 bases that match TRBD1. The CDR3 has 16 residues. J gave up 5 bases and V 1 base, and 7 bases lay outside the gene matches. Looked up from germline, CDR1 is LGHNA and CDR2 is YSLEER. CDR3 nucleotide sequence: TGCGCCAGCAGCCAAGGGACAGGGCTTCATGATCAGCCCCAGCATTTT. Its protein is CASSQGTGLHDQPQHF.

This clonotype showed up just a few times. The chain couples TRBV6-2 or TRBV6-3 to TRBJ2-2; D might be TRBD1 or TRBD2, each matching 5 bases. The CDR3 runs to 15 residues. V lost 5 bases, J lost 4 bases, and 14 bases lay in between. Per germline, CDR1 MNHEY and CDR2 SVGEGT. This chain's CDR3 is CASSQRGAGTGELFF. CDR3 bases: TGTGCCAGCAGTCAGAGGGGCGCGGGCACCGGGGAGCTGTTTTTT.

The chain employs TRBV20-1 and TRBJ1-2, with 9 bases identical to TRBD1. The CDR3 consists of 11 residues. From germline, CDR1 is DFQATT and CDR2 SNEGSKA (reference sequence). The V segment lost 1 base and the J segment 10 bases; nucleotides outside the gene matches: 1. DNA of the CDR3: TGCAGTGCTAGAGGACAGGGGGTCTACACCTTC. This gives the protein CSARGQGVYTF.

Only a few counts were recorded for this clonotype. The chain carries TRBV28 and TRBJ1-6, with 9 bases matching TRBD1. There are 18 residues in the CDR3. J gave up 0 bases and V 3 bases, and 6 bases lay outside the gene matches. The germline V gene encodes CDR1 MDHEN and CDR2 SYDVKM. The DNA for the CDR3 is TGTGCCAGCAGTTTCGGAGGGACAGGGAGCTCCTATAATTCACCCCTCCACTTT. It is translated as CASSFGGTGSSYNSPLHF.

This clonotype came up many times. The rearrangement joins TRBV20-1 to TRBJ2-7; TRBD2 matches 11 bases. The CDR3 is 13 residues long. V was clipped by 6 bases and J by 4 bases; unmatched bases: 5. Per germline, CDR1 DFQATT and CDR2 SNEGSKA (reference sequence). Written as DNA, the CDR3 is TGCAGTGCCCCGGGACTAGCGGCATACGAGCAGTACTTC. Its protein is CSAPGLAAYEQYF.

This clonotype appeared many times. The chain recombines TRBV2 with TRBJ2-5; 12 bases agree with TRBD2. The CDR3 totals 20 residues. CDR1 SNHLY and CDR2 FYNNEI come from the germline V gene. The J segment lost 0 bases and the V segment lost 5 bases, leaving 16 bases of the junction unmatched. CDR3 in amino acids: CASSTLRLAGGPRYQETQYF. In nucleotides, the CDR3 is TGTGCCAGCAGTACCCTTCGCCTAGCGGGAGGGCCTAGGTACCAAGAGACCCAGTACTTC. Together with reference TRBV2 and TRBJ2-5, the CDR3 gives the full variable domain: EPEVTQTPSHQVTQMGQEVILRCVPISNHLYFYWYRQILGQKVEFLVSFYNNEISEKSEIFDDQFSVERPDGSNFTLKIRSTKLEDSAMYFCASSTLRLAGGPRYQETQYFGPGTRLLVL.

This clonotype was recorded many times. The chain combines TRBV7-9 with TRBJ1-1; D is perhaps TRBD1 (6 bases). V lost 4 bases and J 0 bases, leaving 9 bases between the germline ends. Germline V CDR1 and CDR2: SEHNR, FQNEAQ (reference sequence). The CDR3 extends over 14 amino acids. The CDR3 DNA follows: TGTGCCAGCAGCTCAGGGGTGATGAACACTGAAGCTTTCTTT. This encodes CASSSGVMNTEAFF.

CDR3 amino acids: CSAPTQGAGNQPQHF. The CDR3 DNA reads TGCAGTGCTCCAACCCAGGGGGCAGGGAATCAGCCCCAGCATTTT. The chain has TRBV20-1 and TRBJ1-5, with 8 nucleotides matching TRBD1. V shed 5 bases, J shed 4 bases, and the junction held 10 bases outside the gene matches. This CDR3 has 15 amino acids. The V gene's germline CDR1 is DFQATT and CDR2 SNEGSKA (reference sequence).

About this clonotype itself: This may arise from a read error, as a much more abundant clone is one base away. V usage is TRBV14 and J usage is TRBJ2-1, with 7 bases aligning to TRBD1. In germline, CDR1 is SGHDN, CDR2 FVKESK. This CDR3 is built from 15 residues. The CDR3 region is CASNQRQGFHNEQFF. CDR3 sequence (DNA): TGTGCCAGCAACCAAAGACAGGGTTTCCACAATGAGCAGTTCTTC. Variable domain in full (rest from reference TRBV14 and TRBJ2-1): EAGVTQFPSHSVIEKGQTVTLRCDPISGHDNLYWYRRVMGKEIKFLLHFVKESKQDESGMPNNRFLAERTGGTYSTLKVQPAELEDSGVYFCASNQRQGFHNEQFFGPGTRLTVL.